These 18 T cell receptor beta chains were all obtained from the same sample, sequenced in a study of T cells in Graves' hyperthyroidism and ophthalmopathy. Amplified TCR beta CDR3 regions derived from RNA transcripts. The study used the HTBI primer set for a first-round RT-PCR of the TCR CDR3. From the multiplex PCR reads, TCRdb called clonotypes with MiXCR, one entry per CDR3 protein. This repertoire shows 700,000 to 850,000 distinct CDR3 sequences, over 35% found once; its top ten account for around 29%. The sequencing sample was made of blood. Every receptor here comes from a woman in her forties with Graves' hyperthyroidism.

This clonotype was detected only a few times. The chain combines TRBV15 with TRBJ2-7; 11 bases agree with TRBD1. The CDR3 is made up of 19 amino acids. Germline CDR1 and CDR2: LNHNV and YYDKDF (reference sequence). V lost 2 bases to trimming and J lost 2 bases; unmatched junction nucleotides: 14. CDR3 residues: CATSRQRTGGPSRPYEQYF. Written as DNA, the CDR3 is TGTGCCACCAGCAGACAAAGGACAGGGGGCCCCTCGAGGCCCTACGAGCAGTACTTC.

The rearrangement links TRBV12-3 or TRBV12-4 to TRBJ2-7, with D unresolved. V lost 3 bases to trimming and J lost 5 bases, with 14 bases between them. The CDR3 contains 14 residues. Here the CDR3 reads CASSFFENQNEQYF. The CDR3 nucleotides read TGTGCCAGCAGTTTTTTCGAAAACCAAAACGAGCAGTACTTC.

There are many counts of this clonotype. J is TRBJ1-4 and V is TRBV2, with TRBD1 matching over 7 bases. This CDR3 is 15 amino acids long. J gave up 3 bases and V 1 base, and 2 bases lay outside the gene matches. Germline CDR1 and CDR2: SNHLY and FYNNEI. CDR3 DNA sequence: TGTGCCAGCAGTGAAGTGGGGACAGCTAATGAAAAACTGTTTTTT. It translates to CASSEVGTANEKLFF.

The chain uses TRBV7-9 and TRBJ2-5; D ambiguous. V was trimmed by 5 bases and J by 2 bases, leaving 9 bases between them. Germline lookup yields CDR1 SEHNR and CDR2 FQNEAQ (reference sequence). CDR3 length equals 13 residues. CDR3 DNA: TGTGCCAGCAGCGCCTCAATTCAAGAGACCCAGTACTTC. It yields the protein CASSASIQETQYF.

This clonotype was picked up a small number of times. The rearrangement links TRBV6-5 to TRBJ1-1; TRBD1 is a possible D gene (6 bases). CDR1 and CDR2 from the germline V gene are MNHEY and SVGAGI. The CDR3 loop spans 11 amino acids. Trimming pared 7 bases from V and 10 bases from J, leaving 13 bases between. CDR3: CASIRGRAAFF. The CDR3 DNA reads TGTGCCAGCATCAGGGGACGAGCAGCTTTCTTT.

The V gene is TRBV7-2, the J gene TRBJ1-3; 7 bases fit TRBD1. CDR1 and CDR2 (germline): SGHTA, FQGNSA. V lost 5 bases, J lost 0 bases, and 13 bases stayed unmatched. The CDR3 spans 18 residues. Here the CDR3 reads CASSQDSYRGSSGNTIYF. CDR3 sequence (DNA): TGTGCCAGCAGCCAAGATTCTTACAGGGGAAGCTCTGGAAACACCATATATTTT.

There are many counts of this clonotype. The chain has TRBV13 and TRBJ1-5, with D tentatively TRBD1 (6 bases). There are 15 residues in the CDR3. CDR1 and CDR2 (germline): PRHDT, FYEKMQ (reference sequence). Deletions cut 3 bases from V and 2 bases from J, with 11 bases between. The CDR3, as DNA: TGTGCCAGCAGCTTGCAGGGGATGGGCAATCAGCCCCAGCATTTT. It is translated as CASSLQGMGNQPQHF.

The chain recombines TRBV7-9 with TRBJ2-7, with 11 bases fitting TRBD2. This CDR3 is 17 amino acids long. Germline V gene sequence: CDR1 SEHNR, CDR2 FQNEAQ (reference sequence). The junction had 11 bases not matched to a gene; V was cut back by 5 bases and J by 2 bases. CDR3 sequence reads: CASSQDFGSGRAYEQYF. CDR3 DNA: TGTGCCAGCAGCCAAGATTTTGGTAGCGGGAGGGCCTACGAGCAGTACTTC.

CDR3 region: CASTPAPTGELFF. Here the CDR3 DNA reads TGTGCCAGCACCCCAGCACCTACCGGGGAGCTGTTTTTT. The chain couples TRBV6-6 to TRBJ2-2; no definite D call. There are 13 residues in the CDR3. Germline CDR1 and CDR2: MNHNY and SVGAGI (reference sequence). Trimming took off 7 bases at V and 5 bases at J, with 11 bases between the two ends.

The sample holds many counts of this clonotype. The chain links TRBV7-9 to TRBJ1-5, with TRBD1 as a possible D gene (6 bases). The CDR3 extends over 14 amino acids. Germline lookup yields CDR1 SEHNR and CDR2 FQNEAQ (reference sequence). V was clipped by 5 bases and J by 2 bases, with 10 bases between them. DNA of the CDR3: TGTGCCAGCAGCCGGGCAGGGGGCAATCAGCCCCAGCATTTT. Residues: CASSRAGGNQPQHF. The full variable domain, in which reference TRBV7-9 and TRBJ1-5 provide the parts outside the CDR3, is DTGVSQNPRHKITKRGQNVTFRCDPISEHNRLYWYRQTLGQGPEFLTYFQNEAQLEKSRLLSDRFSAERPKGSFSTLEIQRTEQGDSAMYLCASSRAGGNQPQHFGDGTRLSIL.

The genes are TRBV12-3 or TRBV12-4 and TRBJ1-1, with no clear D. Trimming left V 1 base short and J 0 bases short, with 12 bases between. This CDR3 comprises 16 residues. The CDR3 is CASSLEGIKMNTEAFF. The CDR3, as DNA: TGTGCCAGCAGTTTAGAGGGCATTAAAATGAACACTGAAGCTTTCTTT.

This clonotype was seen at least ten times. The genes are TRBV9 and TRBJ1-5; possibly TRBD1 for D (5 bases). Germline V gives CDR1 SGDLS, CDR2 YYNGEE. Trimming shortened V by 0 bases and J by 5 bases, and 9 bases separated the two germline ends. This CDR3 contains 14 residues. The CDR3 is CASSVDGGDQPQHF. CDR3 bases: TGTGCCAGCAGCGTAGATGGGGGGGATCAGCCCCAGCATTTT.

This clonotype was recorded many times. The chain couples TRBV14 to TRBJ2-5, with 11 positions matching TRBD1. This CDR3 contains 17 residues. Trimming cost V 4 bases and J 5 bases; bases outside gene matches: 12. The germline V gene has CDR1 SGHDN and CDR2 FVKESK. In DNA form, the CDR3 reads TGTGCCAGCAGCCCACCCAGAGGGACAGGGGGTCGCGAGACCCAGTACTTC. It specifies CASSPPRGTGGRETQYF.

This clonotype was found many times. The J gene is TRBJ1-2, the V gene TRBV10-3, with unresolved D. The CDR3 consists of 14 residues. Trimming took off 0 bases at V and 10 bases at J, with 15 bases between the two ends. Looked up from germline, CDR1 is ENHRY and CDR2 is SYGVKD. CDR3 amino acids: CAISESETQGPYTF. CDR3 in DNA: TGTGCCATCAGTGAGTCGGAGACTCAAGGGCCCTACACCTTC.

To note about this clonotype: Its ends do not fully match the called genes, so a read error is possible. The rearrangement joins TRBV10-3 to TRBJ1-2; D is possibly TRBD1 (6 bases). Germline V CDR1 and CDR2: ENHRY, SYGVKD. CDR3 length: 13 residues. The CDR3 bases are TGTGCCAGCAGTGGCAGGGGAATCTATGGCTACACCTTC. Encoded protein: CASSGRGIYGYTF.

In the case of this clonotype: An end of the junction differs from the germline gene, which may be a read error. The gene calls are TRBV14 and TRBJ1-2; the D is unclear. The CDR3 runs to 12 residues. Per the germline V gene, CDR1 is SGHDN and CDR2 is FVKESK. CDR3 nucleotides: TGTGCCAGCAGCCAAGGGTCCAGAATTTGGAACTTC. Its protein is CASSQGSRIWNF.

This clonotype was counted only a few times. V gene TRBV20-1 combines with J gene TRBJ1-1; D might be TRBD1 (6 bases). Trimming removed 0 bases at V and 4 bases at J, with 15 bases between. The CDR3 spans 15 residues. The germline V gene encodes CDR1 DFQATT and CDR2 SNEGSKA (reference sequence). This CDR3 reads CSAREQQGLGTEAFF. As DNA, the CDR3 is TGCAGTGCTAGAGAACAACAGGGTTTGGGCACTGAAGCTTTCTTT.

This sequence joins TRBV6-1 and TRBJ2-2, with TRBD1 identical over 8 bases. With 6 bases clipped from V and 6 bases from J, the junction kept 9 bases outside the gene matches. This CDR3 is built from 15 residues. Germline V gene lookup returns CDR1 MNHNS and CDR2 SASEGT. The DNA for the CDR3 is TGTGCCAGCAGGATGACAGGGGCTGTCGCCGGGGAGCTGTTTTTT. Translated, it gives CASRMTGAVAGELFF.